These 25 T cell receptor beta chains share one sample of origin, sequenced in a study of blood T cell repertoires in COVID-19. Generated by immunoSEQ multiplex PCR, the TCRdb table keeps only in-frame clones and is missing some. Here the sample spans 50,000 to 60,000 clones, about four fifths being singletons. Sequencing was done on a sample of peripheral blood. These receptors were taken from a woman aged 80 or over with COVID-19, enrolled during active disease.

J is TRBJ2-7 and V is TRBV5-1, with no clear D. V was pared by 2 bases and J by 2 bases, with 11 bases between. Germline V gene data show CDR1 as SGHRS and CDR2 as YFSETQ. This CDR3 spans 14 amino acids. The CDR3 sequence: CASSLGGGTYEQYF. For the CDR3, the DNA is TGCGCCAGCAGCTTAGGTGGCGGAACCTACGAGCAGTACTTC.

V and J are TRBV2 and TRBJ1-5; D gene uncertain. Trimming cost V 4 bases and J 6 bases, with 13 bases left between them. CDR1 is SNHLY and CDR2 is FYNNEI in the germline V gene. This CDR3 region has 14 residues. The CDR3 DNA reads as TGTGCCAGCAGTGCCATTGGAGGTGGTCAGCCCCAGCATTTT. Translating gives CASSAIGGGQPQHF.

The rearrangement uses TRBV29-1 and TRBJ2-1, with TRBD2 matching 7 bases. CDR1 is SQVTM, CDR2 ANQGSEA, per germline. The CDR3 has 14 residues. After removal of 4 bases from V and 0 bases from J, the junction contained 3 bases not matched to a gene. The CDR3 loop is CSVASGSSYNEQFF. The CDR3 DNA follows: TGCAGCGTTGCTAGCGGAAGCTCCTACAATGAGCAGTTCTTC.

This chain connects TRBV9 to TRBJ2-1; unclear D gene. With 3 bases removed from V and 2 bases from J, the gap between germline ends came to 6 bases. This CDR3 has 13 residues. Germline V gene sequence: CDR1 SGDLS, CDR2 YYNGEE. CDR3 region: CASSETPYNEQFF. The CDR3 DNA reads TGTGCCAGCAGCGAGACACCCTACAATGAGCAGTTCTTC.

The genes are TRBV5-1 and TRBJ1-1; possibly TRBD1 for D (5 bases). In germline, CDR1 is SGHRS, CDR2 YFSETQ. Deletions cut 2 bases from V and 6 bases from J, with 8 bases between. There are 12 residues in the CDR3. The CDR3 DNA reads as TGCGCCAGCAGCTTAGACAGCTCTGAAGCTTTCTTT. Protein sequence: CASSLDSSEAFF.

CDR3 in DNA: TGTGCCAGCAGTGCTTTTGACTCACTGAACACCGGGGAGCTGTTTTTT. This encodes CASSAFDSLNTGELFF. The rearrangement links TRBV2 to TRBJ2-2; D is unclear. CDR1 SNHLY and CDR2 FYNNEI come from the germline V gene. Trimming stripped 4 bases from V and 1 base from J, with 13 bases between. The CDR3 is 16 residues long.

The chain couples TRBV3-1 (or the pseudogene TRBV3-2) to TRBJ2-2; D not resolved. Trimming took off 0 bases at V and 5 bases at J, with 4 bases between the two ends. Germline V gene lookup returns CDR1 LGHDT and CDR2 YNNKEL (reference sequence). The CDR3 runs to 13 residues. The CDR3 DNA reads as TGTGCCAGCAGCCAAGATCTAACCGGGGAGCTGTTTTTT. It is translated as CASSQDLTGELFF.

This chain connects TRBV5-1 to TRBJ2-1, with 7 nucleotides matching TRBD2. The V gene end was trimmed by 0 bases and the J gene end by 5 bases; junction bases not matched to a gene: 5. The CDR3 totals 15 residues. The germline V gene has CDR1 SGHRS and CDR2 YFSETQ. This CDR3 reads CASSLVASGNNEQFF. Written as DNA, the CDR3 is TGCGCCAGCAGCTTGGTAGCTAGCGGAAACAATGAGCAGTTCTTC.

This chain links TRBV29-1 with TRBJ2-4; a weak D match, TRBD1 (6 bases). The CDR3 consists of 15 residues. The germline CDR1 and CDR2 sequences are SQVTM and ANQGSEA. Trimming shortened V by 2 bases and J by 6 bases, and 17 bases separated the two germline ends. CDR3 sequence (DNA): TGCAGCGTTGAATTTCCGGACAGTCCGCTAAACATTCAGTACTTC. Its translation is CSVEFPDSPLNIQYF. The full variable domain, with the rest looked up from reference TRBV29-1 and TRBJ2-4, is SAVISQKPSRDICQRGTSLTIQCQVDSQVTMMFWYRQQPGQSLTLIATANQGSEATYESGFVIDKFPISRPNLTFSTLTVSNMSPEDSSIYLCSVEFPDSPLNIQYFGAGTRLSVL.

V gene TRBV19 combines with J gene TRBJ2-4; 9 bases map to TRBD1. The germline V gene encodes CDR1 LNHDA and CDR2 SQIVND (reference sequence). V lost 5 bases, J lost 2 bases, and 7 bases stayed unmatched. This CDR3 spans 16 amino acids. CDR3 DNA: TGTGCCAGTAGTCTTGAAGGACAGGGGTCCAAAAACATTCAGTACTTC. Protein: CASSLEGQGSKNIQYF.

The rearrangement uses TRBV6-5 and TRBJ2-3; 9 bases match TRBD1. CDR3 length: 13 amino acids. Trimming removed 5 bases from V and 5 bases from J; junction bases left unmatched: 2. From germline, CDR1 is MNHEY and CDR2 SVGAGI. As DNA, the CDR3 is TGTGCCAGCAGTAGGGACAGGGAAGATACGCAGTATTTT. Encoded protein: CASSRDREDTQYF.

This CDR3 is CASSWARERSEQYF. The CDR3 DNA follows: TGTGCCAGCAGCTGGGCCAGGGAACGTAGCGAGCAGTACTTC. This chain uses TRBV7-9 with TRBJ2-7; tentatively, D is TRBD1 (5 bases). Trimming pared 4 bases from V and 6 bases from J, leaving 16 bases between. CDR3 length: 14 amino acids. Germline loops: CDR1 SEHNR, CDR2 FQNEAQ (reference sequence). Using reference TRBV7-9 and TRBJ2-7 for the parts outside the CDR3, the full variable domain is DTGVSQNPRHKITKRGQNVTFRCDPISEHNRLYWYRQTLGQGPEFLTYFQNEAQLEKSRLLSDRFSAERPKGSFSTLEIQRTEQGDSAMYLCASSWARERSEQYFGPGTRLTVT.

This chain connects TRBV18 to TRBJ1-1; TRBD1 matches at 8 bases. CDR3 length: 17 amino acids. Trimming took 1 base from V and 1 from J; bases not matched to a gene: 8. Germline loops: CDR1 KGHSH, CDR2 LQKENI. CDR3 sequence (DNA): TGTGCCAGCTCACCACGAACGGGGACAGGCCCGAACACTGAAGCTTTCTTT. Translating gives CASSPRTGTGPNTEAFF. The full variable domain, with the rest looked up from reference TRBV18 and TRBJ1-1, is NAGVMQNPRHLVRRRGQEARLRCSPMKGHSHVYWYRQLPEEGLKFMVYLQKENIIDESGMPKERFSAEFPKEGPSILRIQQVVRGDSAAYFCASSPRTGTGPNTEAFFGQGTRLTVV.

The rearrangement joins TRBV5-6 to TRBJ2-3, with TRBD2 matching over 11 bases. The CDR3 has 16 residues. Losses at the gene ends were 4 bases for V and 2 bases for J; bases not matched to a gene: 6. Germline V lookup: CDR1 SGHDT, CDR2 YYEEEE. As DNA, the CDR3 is TGTGCCAGCAGCCCGGGGACTAGCGGTTACACAGATACGCAGTATTTT. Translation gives CASSPGTSGYTDTQYF.

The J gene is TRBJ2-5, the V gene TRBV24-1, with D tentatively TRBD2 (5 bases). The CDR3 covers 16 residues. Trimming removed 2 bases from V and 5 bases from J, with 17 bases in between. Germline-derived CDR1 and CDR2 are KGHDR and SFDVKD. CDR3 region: CATSDSPGLIEETQYF. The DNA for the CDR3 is TGTGCCACCAGTGATTCACCCGGACTTATCGAGGAGACCCAGTACTTC.

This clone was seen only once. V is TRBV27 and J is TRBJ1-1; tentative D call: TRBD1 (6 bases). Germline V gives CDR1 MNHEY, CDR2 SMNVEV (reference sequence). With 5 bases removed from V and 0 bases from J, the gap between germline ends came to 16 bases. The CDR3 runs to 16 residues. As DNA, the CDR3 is TGTGCCAGCAGTCGCAGTACGACAGGCTTGAACACTGAAGCTTTCTTT. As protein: CASSRSTTGLNTEAFF.

CDR3 nucleotide sequence: TGTGCCAGCAGGCGTACAGGGAGCTCCTACAATGAGCAGTTCTTC. It is translated as CASRRTGSSYNEQFF. The chain has TRBV6-5 and TRBJ2-1, with TRBD1 as a possible D gene (6 bases). The germline CDR1 and CDR2 sequences are MNHEY and SVGAGI. V shed 6 bases and J shed 0 bases, with 12 bases lying between them. The CDR3 spans 15 residues.

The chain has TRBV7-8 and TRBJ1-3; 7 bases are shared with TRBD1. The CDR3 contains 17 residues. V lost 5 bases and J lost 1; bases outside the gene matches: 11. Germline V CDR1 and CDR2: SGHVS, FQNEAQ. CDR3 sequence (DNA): TGTGCCAGCAGCCCCTTTGACAGGGAGGATTCTGGAAACACCATATATTTT. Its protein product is CASSPFDREDSGNTIYF. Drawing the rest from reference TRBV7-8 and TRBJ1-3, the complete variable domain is GAGVSQSPRYKVAKRGQDVALRCDPISGHVSLFWYQQALGQGPEFLTYFQNEAQLDKSGLPSDRFFAERPEGSVSTLKIQRTQQEDSAVYLCASSPFDREDSGNTIYFGEGSWLTVV.

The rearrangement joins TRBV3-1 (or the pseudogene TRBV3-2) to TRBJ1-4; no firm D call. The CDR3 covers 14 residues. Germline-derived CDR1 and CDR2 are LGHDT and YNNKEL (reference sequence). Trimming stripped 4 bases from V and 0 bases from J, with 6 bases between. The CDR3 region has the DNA TGTGCCAGCAGCCCCACTTCAACTAATGAAAAACTGTTTTTT. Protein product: CASSPTSTNEKLFF.

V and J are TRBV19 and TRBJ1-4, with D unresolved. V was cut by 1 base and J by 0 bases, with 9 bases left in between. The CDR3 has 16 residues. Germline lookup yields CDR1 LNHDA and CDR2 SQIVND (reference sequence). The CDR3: CASSIGSRTTNEKLFF. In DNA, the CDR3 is TGTGCCAGTAGTATAGGAAGCAGGACAACTAATGAAAAACTGTTTTTT.

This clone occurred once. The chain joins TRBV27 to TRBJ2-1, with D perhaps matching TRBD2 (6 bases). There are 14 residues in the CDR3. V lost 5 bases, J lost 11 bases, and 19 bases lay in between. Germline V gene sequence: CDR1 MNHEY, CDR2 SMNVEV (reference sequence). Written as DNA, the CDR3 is TGTGCCAGCAGTAGGCCTAGCGAACTGGGGAAGCAGTTCTTC. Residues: CASSRPSELGKQFF.

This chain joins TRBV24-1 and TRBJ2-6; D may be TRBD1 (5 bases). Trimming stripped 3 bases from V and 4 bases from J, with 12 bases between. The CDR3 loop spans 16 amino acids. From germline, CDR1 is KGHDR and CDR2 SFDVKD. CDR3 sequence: CATSDPQGAGANVLTF. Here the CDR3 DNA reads TGTGCCACCAGTGATCCGCAAGGGGCAGGGGCCAACGTCCTGACTTTC.

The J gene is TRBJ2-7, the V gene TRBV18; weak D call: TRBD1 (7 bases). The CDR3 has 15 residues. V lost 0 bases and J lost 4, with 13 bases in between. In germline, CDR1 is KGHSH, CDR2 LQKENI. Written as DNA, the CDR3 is TGTGCCAGCTCACCACCCTCGCAGGGGGGATACGAGCAGTACTTC. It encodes CASSPPSQGGYEQYF.

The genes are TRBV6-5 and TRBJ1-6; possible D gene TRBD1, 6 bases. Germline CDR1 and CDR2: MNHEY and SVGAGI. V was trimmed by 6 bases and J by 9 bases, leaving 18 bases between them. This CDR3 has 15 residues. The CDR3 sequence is CASRPMTGLGSPLHF. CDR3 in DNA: TGTGCCAGCAGGCCAATGACAGGTTTGGGTTCACCCCTCCACTTT.

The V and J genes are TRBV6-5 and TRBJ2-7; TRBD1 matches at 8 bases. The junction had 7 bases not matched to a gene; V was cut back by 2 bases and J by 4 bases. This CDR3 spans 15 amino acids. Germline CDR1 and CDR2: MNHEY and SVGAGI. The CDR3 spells CASSYGQGRSYEQYF. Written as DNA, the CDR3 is TGTGCCAGCAGTTACGGACAGGGAAGATCGTACGAGCAGTACTTC.